The present entry profiles one T cell receptor (beta chain) with its context. Antigen: not known. The data originate from a study of CD8 T cells in Susac syndrome. Study-level points and caveats: The study recognized that the number of individuals in its TCR sequencing and HLA analysis was relatively small.

Random hexamers were used to reverse transcribe the RNA input (about 0.45 to 1 ug). Each CDR3 protein gets one entry after TCRdb re-called the immunoSEQ multiplex PCR reads with MiXCR. The sample carries almost 450,000 distinct CDR3 sequences, around 83% recorded once. The sequenced target, TCR beta, came from blood CD8+ and CD4+ T cells. Trimming pared 3 bases from V and 5 bases from J, leaving 19 bases between. The CDR3 spans 16 residues. CDR1 is SGHAT, CDR2 FQNNGV, per germline. V gene TRBV11-2 combines with J gene TRBJ1-1, with a weak D call TRBD1 (6 bases). Sequenced: CD8+ T cells from PBMCs. This TCR derives from a human donor with multiple sclerosis. The CDR3 nucleotides are TGTGCCAGCAGCTTCTTCTCCTTGGCAGGGGAAACTGAAGCTTTCTTT. Protein product: CASSFFSLAGETEAFF.